The 16 T cell receptor beta chains below come from one sample, sequenced in a study of glioma-infiltrating T cells after dendritic cell vaccination. The data were produced by immunoSEQ multiplex PCR, yet TCRdb's version contains in-frame clones alone and is incomplete. The data contain about 49,000 clones, approximately 83% of them singletons. The sample in question was blood, obtained before dendritic cell vaccination. The receptors here all came from a human donor with glioblastoma.

The chain couples TRBV4-3 to TRBJ1-2; 7 bases agree with TRBD1. Germline loops: CDR1 LGHNA, CDR2 YSLEER. This CDR3 has 14 residues. V shed 0 bases and J 2 bases; nucleotides not matched to a gene: 0. The CDR3 spells CASSQEQGNYGYTF. CDR3 DNA: TGCGCCAGCAGCCAAGAACAGGGGAACTATGGCTACACCTTC.

With regard to this clone: The conserved final phenylalanine or tryptophan is absent from the CDR3, which likely points to a read error. The J gene is TRBJ1-2, the V gene TRBV18; D perhaps matches TRBD1 (5 bases). V was cut by 2 bases and J by 0 bases, with 19 bases left in between. The CDR3 has 18 amino acids. Germline CDR1 reads KGHSH; CDR2 reads LQKENI. CDR3 in amino acids: CASSPVVDRPEANYGYTL. CDR3 sequence (DNA): TGTGCCAGCTCACCAGTAGTAGACAGACCAGAAGCTAACTATGGCTACACCCTC.

This chain joins TRBV10-1 and TRBJ2-3; D uncertain. Trimming pared 5 bases from V and 3 bases from J, leaving 9 bases between. In germline, CDR1 is WNHNN, CDR2 SYGVQD (reference sequence). This CDR3 region has 13 residues. DNA of the CDR3: TGCGCCAGCAGTCCTAGGCGGACAGATACGCAGTATTTT. Protein sequence: CASSPRRTDTQYF.

V and J are TRBV4-3 and TRBJ1-3; TRBD1 agrees at 7 bases. This CDR3 has 15 residues. In germline, CDR1 is LGHNA, CDR2 YSLEER. The trim removed 3 bases at V and 4 bases at J, leaving 6 bases unmatched. The CDR3 region has the DNA TGCGCCAGCAGCCAGAACAGGGGAACAGGAAACACCATATATTTT. This translates into CASSQNRGTGNTIYF.

The chain combines TRBV5-4 with TRBJ2-5, with 10 nucleotides matching TRBD1. This CDR3 comprises 15 residues. V was clipped by 4 bases and J by 3 bases; unmatched bases: 6. CDR1 and CDR2 from the germline V gene are SGHNT and YYREEE (reference sequence). The CDR3 sequence: CASSPTGGREETQYF. The CDR3 bases are TGTGCCAGCAGCCCGACAGGGGGCAGGGAAGAGACCCAGTACTTC.

This chain's CDR3 is CSVISLNEQFF. DNA for the CDR3: TGCAGCGTTATCAGTCTGAATGAGCAGTTCTTC. This chain joins TRBV29-1 and TRBJ2-1; D gene unclear. Per the germline V gene, CDR1 is SQVTM and CDR2 is ANQGSEA. V was cut by 5 bases and J by 7 bases, with 9 bases left in between. This CDR3 spans 11 amino acids.

The chain employs TRBV13 and TRBJ1-3; TRBD1 might be the D (6 bases). V was clipped by 6 bases and J by 2 bases, with 17 bases between them. Germline lookup yields CDR1 PRHDT and CDR2 FYEKMQ (reference sequence). The CDR3 sequence is 16 residues long. The chain's CDR3 is CASRHRTVRTGNTIYF. The DNA of the CDR3 is TGTGCCAGCAGACACCGGACAGTTCGAACTGGAAACACCATATATTTT.

The chain joins TRBV15 to TRBJ1-1; maybe TRBD1 (6 bases). Germline V lookup: CDR1 LNHNV, CDR2 YYDKDF (reference sequence). Trimming removed 5 bases at V and 1 base at J, with 23 bases between. The CDR3 has 18 amino acids. The chain's CDR3 is CATSGGTRVGARNTEAFF. The CDR3 nucleotides are TGTGCCACCAGCGGAGGGACTCGTGTGGGGGCGAGGAACACTGAAGCTTTCTTT. Drawing the rest from reference TRBV15 and TRBJ1-1, the complete variable domain is DAMVIQNPRYQVTQFGKPVTLSCSQTLNHNVMYWYQQKSSQAPKLLFHYYDKDFNNEADTPDNFQSRRPNTSFCFLDIRSPGLGDTAMYLCATSGGTRVGARNTEAFFGQGTRLTVV.

This rearrangement joins TRBV7-9 to TRBJ2-1; D may be TRBD1 (5 bases). The CDR3 covers 16 residues. Germline V gene lookup returns CDR1 SEHNR and CDR2 FQNEAQ (reference sequence). V lost 5 bases to trimming and J lost 6 bases, with 20 bases between them. The CDR3 loop reads CASSPMGQGLVNEQFF. In DNA form, the CDR3 reads TGTGCCAGCAGCCCCATGGGGCAGGGTCTCGTCAATGAGCAGTTCTTC.

This rearrangement joins TRBV19 to TRBJ2-5; 9 bases are shared with TRBD1. The germline CDR1 and CDR2 sequences are LNHDA and SQIVND (reference sequence). V lost 5 bases, J lost 6 bases, and 10 bases stayed unmatched. This CDR3 is built from 15 residues. The CDR3 bases are TGTGCCAGTAGTGGGGAAAACAGGGGGCTGAAGACCCAGTACTTC. It yields the protein CASSGENRGLKTQYF.

The gene calls are TRBV2 and TRBJ1-4; the match to TRBD1 covers 12 bases. The CDR3 consists of 15 residues. V was pared by 7 bases and J by 7 bases, with 7 bases of the junction left unmatched. Germline loops: CDR1 SNHLY, CDR2 FYNNEI. In DNA, the CDR3 is TGTGCCAGCACCGGGGGGACAGGGGGCTTTGAAAAACTGTTTTTT. Protein: CASTGGTGGFEKLFF.

J is TRBJ2-7 and V is TRBV28; possibly TRBD1 for D (6 bases). The CDR3 is 12 amino acids. Germline V gene lookup returns CDR1 MDHEN and CDR2 SYDVKM. With 8 bases removed from V and 3 bases from J, the gap between germline ends came to 11 bases. CDR3 DNA sequence: TGTGCCAGCGGGGGCGGTATCTACGAGCAGTACTTC. It yields the protein CASGGGIYEQYF.

The gene calls are TRBV7-2 and TRBJ1-1, with D tentatively TRBD1 (5 bases). V dropped 2 bases and J dropped 11 bases, with 15 bases sitting between them. The CDR3 loop spans 13 amino acids. CDR1 is SGHTA, CDR2 FQGNSA, per germline. The CDR3: CASSLFRAVSAFF. CDR3 in DNA: TGTGCCAGCAGCTTATTCAGGGCGGTGAGTGCTTTCTTT.

In its sample, this clone was seen once. The chain carries TRBV9 and TRBJ2-7; a possible D gene is TRBD1 (6 bases). CDR3 length: 16 amino acids. CDR1 is SGDLS and CDR2 is YYNGEE in the germline V gene. V was cut by 0 bases and J by 5 bases, with 18 bases left in between. The CDR3 region is CASSVGPAGAGDEQYF. CDR3 coding DNA: TGTGCCAGCAGCGTAGGGCCTGCAGGGGCAGGAGACGAGCAGTACTTC.

The V and J genes are TRBV5-1 and TRBJ1-2; possible D gene TRBD1, 6 bases. CDR1 is SGHRS and CDR2 is YFSETQ in the germline V gene. The CDR3 consists of 13 residues. Trimming took off 5 bases at V and 6 bases at J, with 14 bases between the two ends. This CDR3 reads CASRSGTTDGYTF. The CDR3, as DNA: TGCGCCAGCAGGAGCGGGACAACCGATGGCTACACCTTC.

The rearrangement uses TRBV29-1 and TRBJ2-7; 8 bases map to TRBD1. The length of the CDR3 is 12 residues. CDR1 and CDR2 from the germline V gene are SQVTM and ANQGSEA. Trimming cost V 4 bases and J 5 bases; bases outside gene matches: 4. CDR3 residues: CSVGTGSNEQYF. The CDR3 DNA sequence: TGCAGCGTTGGGACAGGGTCGAACGAGCAGTACTTC.